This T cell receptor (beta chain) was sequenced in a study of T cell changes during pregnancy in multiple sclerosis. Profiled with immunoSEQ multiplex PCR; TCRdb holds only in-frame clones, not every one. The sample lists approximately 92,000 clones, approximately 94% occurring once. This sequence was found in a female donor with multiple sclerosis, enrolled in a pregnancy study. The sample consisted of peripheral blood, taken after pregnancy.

The CDR3 region has the DNA TGTGCCAGTAGTATTTACGGTGGCGGGCTTAGCTCCTACAATGAGCAGTTCTTC. This gives the protein CASSIYGGGLSSYNEQFF. J is TRBJ2-1 and V is TRBV19, with D maybe TRBD2 (5 bases). V was trimmed by 3 bases and J by 0 bases, leaving 18 bases between them. This CDR3 has 18 amino acids. Germline CDR1 reads LNHDA; CDR2 reads SQIVND (reference sequence). The full variable domain, completed using reference TRBV19 and TRBJ2-1, is DGGITQSPKYLFRKEGQNVTLSCEQNLNHDAMYWYRQDPGQGLRLIYYSQIVNDFQKGDIAEGYSVSREKKESFPLTVTSAQKNPTAFYLCASSIYGGGLSSYNEQFFGPGTRLTVL.